The count of the clone carrying this T cell receptor (beta chain) is one. This sample is drawn from a study of patients and donors after allogeneic stem cell transplantation. V lost 2 bases and J lost 3, with 14 bases in between. There are 15 residues in the CDR3. Germline values: CDR1 MNHEY, CDR2 SVGAGI. TCRdb re-analysed the RT-PCR reads in MiXCR, keeping a single row per CDR3 protein. The sample has approximately 160,000 distinct CDR3 sequences, 24% seen once; the top ten hold 25% to 30%. Material: blood, either unsorted or a sorted T cell fraction (not recorded which). The chain links TRBV6-5 to TRBJ2-7; D remains ambiguous. This receptor was obtained from a human donor who was either an allogeneic HSCT recipient or a stem cell or donor lymphocyte infusion donor (not recorded which). It is not recorded whose cells these are; they may come from a transplant donor. The CDR3 sequence: CASSYGLAAGYEQYF. DNA of the CDR3: TGTGCCAGCAGTTACGGATTGGCAGCCGGCTACGAGCAGTACTTC.